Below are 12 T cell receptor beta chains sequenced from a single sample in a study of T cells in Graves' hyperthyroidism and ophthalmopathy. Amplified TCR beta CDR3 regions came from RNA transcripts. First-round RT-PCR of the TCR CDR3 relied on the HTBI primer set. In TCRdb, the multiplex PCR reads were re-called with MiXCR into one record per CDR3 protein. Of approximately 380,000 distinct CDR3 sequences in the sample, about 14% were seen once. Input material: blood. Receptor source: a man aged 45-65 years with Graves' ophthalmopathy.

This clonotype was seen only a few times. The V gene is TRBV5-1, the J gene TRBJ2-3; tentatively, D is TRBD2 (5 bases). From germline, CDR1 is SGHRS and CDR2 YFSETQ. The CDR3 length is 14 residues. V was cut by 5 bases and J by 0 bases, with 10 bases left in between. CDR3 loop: CASRGSASTDTQYF. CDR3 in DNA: TGCGCCAGCAGGGGTAGCGCCAGCACAGATACGCAGTATTTT.

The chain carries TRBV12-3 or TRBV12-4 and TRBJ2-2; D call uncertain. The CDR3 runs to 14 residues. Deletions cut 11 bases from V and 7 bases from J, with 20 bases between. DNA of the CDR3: TGTGCCTATACATCCCGCTCGGTGGGCGGGGAGCTGTTTTTT. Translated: CAYTSRSVGGELFF.

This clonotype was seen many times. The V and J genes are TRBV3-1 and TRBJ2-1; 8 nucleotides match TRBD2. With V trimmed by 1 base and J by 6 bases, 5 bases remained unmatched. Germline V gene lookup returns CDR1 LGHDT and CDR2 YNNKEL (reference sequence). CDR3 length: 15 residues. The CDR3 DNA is TGTGCCAGCAGCCAAGGTAACGGGAGGGGCAATGAGCAGTTCTTC. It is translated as CASSQGNGRGNEQFF.

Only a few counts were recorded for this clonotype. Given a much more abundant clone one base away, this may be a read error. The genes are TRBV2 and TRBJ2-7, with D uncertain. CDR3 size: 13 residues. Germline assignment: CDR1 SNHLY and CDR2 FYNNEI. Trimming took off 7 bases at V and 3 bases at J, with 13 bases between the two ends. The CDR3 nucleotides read TGTGCCAGCAAGGCCCCCCCAAGCTACGAGCAGTACTTC. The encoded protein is CASKAPPSYEQYF. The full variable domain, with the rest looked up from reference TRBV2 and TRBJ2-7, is EPEVTQTPSHQVTQMGQEVILRCVPISNHLYFYWYRQILGQKVEFLVSFYNNEISEKSEIFDDQFSVERPDGSNFTLKIRSTKLEDSAMYFCASKAPPSYEQYFGPGTRLTVT.

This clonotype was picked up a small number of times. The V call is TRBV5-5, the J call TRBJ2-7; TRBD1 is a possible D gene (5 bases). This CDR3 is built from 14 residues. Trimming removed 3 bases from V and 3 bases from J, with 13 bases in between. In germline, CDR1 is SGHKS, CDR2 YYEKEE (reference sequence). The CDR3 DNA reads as TGTGCCAGCAGCTCCTCAGGGTTCAGCTACGAGCAGTACTTC. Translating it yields CASSSSGFSYEQYF.

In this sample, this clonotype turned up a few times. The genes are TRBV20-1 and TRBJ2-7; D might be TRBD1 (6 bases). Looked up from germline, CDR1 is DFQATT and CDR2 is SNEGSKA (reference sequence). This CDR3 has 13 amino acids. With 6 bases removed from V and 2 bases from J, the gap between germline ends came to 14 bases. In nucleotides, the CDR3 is TGCAGTGCCCTCGACAGGAGAACCTACGAGCAGTACTTC. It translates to CSALDRRTYEQYF.

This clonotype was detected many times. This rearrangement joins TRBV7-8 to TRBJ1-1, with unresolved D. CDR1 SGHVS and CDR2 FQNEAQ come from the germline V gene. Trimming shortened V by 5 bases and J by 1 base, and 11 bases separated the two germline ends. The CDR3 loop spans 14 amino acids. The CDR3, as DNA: TGTGCCAGCAGCCCCCATGAGAAGAACACTGAAGCTTTCTTT. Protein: CASSPHEKNTEAFF.

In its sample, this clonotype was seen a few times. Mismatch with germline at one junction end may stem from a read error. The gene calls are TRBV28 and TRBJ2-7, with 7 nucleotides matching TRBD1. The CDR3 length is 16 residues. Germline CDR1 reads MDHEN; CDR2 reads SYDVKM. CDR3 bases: TGTGCCAGTTGGGGTCAAAACAGGGGAACCTCCTACGGGCAGTACTTC. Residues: CASWGQNRGTSYGQYF.

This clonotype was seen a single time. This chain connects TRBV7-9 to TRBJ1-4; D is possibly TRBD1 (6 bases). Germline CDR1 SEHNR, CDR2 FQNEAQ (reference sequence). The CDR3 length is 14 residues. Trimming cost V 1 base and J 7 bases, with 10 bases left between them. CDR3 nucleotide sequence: TGTGCCAGCAGCTTAGTGGTCAGGGGTGAAAAACTGTTTTTT. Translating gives CASSLVVRGEKLFF.

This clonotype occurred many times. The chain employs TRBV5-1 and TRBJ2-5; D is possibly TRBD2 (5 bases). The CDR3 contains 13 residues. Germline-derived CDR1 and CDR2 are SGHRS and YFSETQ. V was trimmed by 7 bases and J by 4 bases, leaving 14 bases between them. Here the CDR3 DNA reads TGCGCCAGCTCGACTACCGCGGGAGAGACCCAGTACTTC. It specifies CASSTTAGETQYF. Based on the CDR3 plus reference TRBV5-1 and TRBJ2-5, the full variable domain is KAGVTQTPRYLIKTRGQQVTLSCSPISGHRSVSWYQQTPGQGLQFLFEYFSETQRNKGNFPGRFSGRQFSNSRSEMNVSTLELGDSALYLCASSTTAGETQYFGPGTRLLVL.

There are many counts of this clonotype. The chain's CDR3 is CASKDNQAVEQYF. CDR3 nucleotide sequence: TGTGCCAGCAAGGACAACCAGGCGGTCGAGCAGTACTTC. V is TRBV12-3 or TRBV12-4 and J is TRBJ2-7, with D perhaps matching TRBD1 (5 bases). The CDR3 totals 13 residues. V lost 7 bases to trimming and J lost 6 bases, with 16 bases between them.

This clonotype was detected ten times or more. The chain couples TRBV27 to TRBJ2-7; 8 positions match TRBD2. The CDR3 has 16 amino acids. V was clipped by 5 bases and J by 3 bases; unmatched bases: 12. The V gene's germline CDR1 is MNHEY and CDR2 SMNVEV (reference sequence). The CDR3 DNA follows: TGTGCCAGCAGTCCAACCCCGGGGGGGGCGCGCTACGAGCAGTACTTC. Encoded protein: CASSPTPGGARYEQYF.